This entry describes one T cell receptor beta chain. Germline V gene data show CDR1 as LGHDT and CDR2 as YNNKEL (reference sequence). Trimming pared 1 base from V and 3 bases from J, leaving 7 bases between. This CDR3 spans 13 amino acids. Under the authors' procedure: Amplification with reference gene primers provided the estimates of nucleated cell counts. Using immunoSEQ multiplex PCR, the repertoire was profiled, and TCRdb retains in-frame clones only, with some absent. Clone size and the V and J calls come from that table; the DNA yielded D and trimming. The profile covers about 84,000 clones, with around four fifths appearing a single time and over 30% taken by the ten largest. This sample is part of a study of blood T cell repertoires in COVID-19.

The sample comprised peripheral blood. The V gene is TRBV3-1 (or the pseudogene TRBV3-2), the J gene TRBJ2-7; D unresolved. The receptor was derived from an elderly man with active or convalescent COVID-19. The DNA for the CDR3 is TGTGCCAGCAGCCAAGGGCTAGTCTACGAGCAGTACTTC. Its translation is CASSQGLVYEQYF.